This TCR beta chain appears in the sequencing data of a study of control samples from healthy donors and cancer patients. CDR1 and CDR2 from the germline V gene are SGHRS and YFSETQ. This CDR3 comprises 14 residues. V was clipped by 7 bases and J by 0 bases, with 11 bases between them. Produced via immunoSEQ multiplex PCR; TCRdb's table is partial and in-frame only. This table has 90,000 or so clones, about 89% appearing once. Sequenced input: blood. The V and J genes are TRBV5-1 and TRBJ2-1, with D tentatively TRBD2 (6 bases). This TCR was recovered from a woman between 55 and 75 years old in good health. The CDR3 reads CASRGLDSYNEQFF. The CDR3 DNA reads TGCGCCAGCCGGGGACTCGACTCCTACAATGAGCAGTTCTTC. The complete variable domain, with remaining parts taken from reference TRBV5-1 and TRBJ2-1, reads KAGVTQTPRYLIKTRGQQVTLSCSPISGHRSVSWYQQTPGQGLQFLFEYFSETQRNKGNFPGRFSGRQFSNSRSEMNVSTLELGDSALYLCASRGLDSYNEQFFGPGTRLTVL.